This passage covers 7 T cell receptor beta chains from one sample sequenced in a study of blood T cell repertoires in COVID-19 (dated by TCRdb to 2018 to 2021). The library relied on the immunoSEQ multiplex PCR assay. TCRdb obtained this table from immuneACCESS and retained in-frame rearrangements with V and J assigned. These tables miss some clones; where compared with another copy, unresolved V genes account for less than half of the shortfall, and the remainder is unexplained. A total of nearly 200,000 clones appear in this sample, over 80% of them only once. The ten largest clones capture around 1% of the sample. The sample consisted of peripheral blood. These TCRs come from a man aged 55 to 69 with COVID-19, enrolled during active disease.

This chain uses TRBV27 with TRBJ2-7; D unclear. V was trimmed by 8 bases and J by 3 bases, leaving 11 bases between them. CDR1 MNHEY and CDR2 SMNVEV come from the germline V gene (reference sequence). This CDR3 is 12 amino acids long. The CDR3 spells CASSLVGYEQYF. The CDR3 nucleotides are TGTGCCAGCTCACTCGTCGGCTACGAGCAGTACTTC.

This clone was seen once. V and J are TRBV7-6 and TRBJ2-6; 9 positions match TRBD1. CDR1 SGHVS and CDR2 FNYEAQ come from the germline V gene. The CDR3 has 19 amino acids. J was trimmed by 1 base and V by 2 bases; bases with no gene match: 9. CDR3 coding DNA: TGTGCCAGCAGCTTAAACGGGCGGGACAGGGTGTCTGGGGCCAACGTCCTGACTTTC. It yields the protein CASSLNGRDRVSGANVLTF.

The V gene is TRBV12-3 or TRBV12-4, the J gene TRBJ2-7; D gene ambiguous. The CDR3 runs 12 residues. V lost 7 bases and J 5 bases, leaving 12 bases between the germline ends. This CDR3 is CASIRYTNEQYF. The DNA of the CDR3 is TGTGCCAGCATCCGGTACACTAACGAGCAGTACTTC.

CDR3 sequence: CASSLAGTALNTIYF. CDR3 bases: TGTGCCAGCAGTCTCGCCGGGACAGCTTTAAACACCATATATTTT. V is TRBV27 and J is TRBJ1-3; 7 nucleotides match TRBD1. CDR1 and CDR2 (germline): MNHEY, SMNVEV (reference sequence). The CDR3 length is 15 residues. The trim removed 5 bases at V and 6 bases at J, leaving 10 bases unmatched.

This chain connects TRBV7-8 to TRBJ1-6; unclear D gene. The V end was cut by 2 bases, the J end by 0 bases, with 8 bases between. Germline V CDR1 and CDR2: SGHVS, FQNEAQ. This CDR3 has 16 amino acids. In nucleotides, the CDR3 is TGTGCCAGCAGCTTAACAGTGAGCTCCTATAATTCACCCCTCCACTTT. Its protein product is CASSLTVSSYNSPLHF.

This chain joins TRBV29-1 and TRBJ1-5; 7 bases fit TRBD1. This CDR3 contains 14 residues. CDR1 SQVTM and CDR2 ANQGSEA come from the germline V gene. With V trimmed by 6 bases and J by 0 bases, 5 bases remained unmatched. The CDR3 DNA sequence: TGCAGCGTAGTCGGACAGGATAGCAATCAGCCCCAGCATTTT. It is translated as CSVVGQDSNQPQHF.

In this sample, this clone turned up once. The V call is TRBV20-1, the J call TRBJ1-2; D not certain. Germline V gene data show CDR1 as DFQATT and CDR2 as SNEGSKA (reference sequence). The CDR3 runs to 9 residues. V lost 5 bases and J 9 bases, leaving 7 bases between the germline ends. The CDR3 nucleotides are TGCAGTGCTGGCACACGCTACACCTTC. Translating gives CSAGTRYTF.